This section outlines one TCR beta chain sequence together with its context. Its antigen specificity is not known. The sample holds no much larger clone one base away, and base qualities are not on file. The record originates from a study of blood T cell repertoires in COVID-19 (dated by TCRdb to 2019 to 2021). For context, the study as a whole: Collaborator samples came from the United States, Italy and Spain and covered acute and convalescent phases of COVID-19. The prospective study material was composed of cDNA or gDNA derived from T cells, B-cell-depleted T cells, or PBMCs. Deeply sampled blood TCRbeta repertoires from subjects exposed to, actively infected with, or recovered from COVID-19 were included in the dataset. The repertoires were made available in a free public database intended to serve as a resource for research on the immune response to SARS-CoV-2. Samples came from the ongoing ImmuneRACE study (first 160 participants) plus 1,254 subjects from 6 global collaborators. Sample metadata almost always included a de-identified subject ID, COVID-19 status, age in years and sex. Where HLA class I and class II types were available, the types were taken from metadata supplied by the sample provider, not from assay-based typing.

From its cysteine to its phenylalanine, the CDR3 spans 17 amino acids. The entry retains the CDR3 DNA only, 51 bases that are in frame from base 1. The germline V gene specifies ENHRY as CDR1 and SYGVKD as CDR2. V is cut by 1 base and J by 0 bases, and the space between the germline ends is 13 bases. TCRbeta CDR3 regions were amplified from genomic DNA using the immunoSEQ Assay, a bias-controlled multiplex PCR. Regarding the original processing steps: The number of nucleated cells in each sample was estimated by amplification of reference gene primers within the assay. Sequence reads were collapsed and filtered to measure the absolute abundance of every unique TCRbeta CDR3 rearrangement. For each sample, productive Simpson clonality was calculated as the square root of Simpson's diversity index over productive rearrangements. Here the immuneACCESS table is served through TCRdb, limited to in-frame sequences with V and J called. Missing clones are a known gap in these copies; in checked studies unresolved V genes cover under half, and the rest lacks a known reason. V, J and clone size derive from that table, while D and trimming were established from the DNA sequence. In all, the sample holds over 140,000 clones, and 60% to 80% of those were seen once. The ten biggest clones cover 2.5% to 3.5% of the sample.

The full study reports these points: How much clinical and demographic metadata was included differed by source and by participant, and the metadata was provided uncurated.

In the prospective study, participants were about 18 to 89 years old, resided in fewer than 25 geographic areas of the United States, and were enrolled through a virtual design. To assign participants to cohorts, the prospective study relied on clinical history that participants themselves reported in a screening survey and a study questionnaire. Recovered participants in ImmuneRACE Cohort 3 were defined by two consecutive negative NP/OP PCR tests, clearance by a healthcare professional, or resolution of symptoms. In the prospective study, whole blood, serum and a nasopharyngeal or oropharyngeal swab were collected from each participant by mobile phlebotomists. Additional blood draws and questionnaires over an approximately 2-month period could optionally be provided by prospective study participants. Before DNA extraction, blood samples from the prospective study were shipped at room temperature or frozen.

The chain uses TRBV10-3 and TRBJ1-5, with the D segment identity uncertain. This TCR derives from a woman aged 50 to 65 who had recovered from COVID-19. The sequenced material came from PBMCs or T cells enriched from blood (not recorded which). The DNA sequence is TGTGCCATCAGTGAGTGGAGGACCGAATATAGCAATCAGCCCCAGCATTTT. It is translated as CAISEWRTEYSNQPQHF.